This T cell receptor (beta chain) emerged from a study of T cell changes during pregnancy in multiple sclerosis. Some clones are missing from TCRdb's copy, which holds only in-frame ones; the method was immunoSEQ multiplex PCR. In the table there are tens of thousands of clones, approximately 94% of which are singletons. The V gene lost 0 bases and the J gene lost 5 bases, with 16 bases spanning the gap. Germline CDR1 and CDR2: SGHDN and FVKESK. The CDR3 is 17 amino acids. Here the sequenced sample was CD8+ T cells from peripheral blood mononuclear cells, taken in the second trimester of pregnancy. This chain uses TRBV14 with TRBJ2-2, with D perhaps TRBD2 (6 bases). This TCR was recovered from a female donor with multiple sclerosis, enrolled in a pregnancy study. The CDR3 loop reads CASSQEPGDLRTGELFF. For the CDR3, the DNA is TGTGCCAGCAGCCAAGAGCCGGGAGACTTAAGGACCGGGGAGCTGTTTTTT.